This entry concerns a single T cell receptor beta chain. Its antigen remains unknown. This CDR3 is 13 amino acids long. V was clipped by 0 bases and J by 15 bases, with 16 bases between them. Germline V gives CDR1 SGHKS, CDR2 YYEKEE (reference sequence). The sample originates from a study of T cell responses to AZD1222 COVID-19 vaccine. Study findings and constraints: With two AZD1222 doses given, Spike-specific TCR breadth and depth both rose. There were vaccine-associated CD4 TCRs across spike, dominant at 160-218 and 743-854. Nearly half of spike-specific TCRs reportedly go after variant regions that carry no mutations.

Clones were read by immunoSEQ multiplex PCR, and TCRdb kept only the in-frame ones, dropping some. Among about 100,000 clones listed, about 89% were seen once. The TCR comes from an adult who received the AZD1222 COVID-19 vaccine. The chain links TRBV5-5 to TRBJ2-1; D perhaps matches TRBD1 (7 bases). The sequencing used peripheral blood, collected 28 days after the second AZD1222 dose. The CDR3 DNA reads TGTGCCAGCAGCTTGGGGCAGGGGGGCTCTCGGTTCTTC. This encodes CASSLGQGGSRFF.